Sequencing of this TCR beta chain was carried out in a study of human CD8 memory T cell subsets. Among CD8+ T cells, TPEX were CCR7+ PD-1+ TIGIT+ early memory cells with exhausted-like traits. A UMI-labeled 5' RACE approach was the method that produced the TCR beta libraries. No DNA is given; TCRdb re-called the 5' RACE reads and lists each CDR3 protein once. The specimen's table records around 10,000 distinct CDR3 sequences. Per germline, CDR1 LNHDA and CDR2 SQIVND (reference sequence). This CDR3 is built from 14 residues. The genes are TRBV19 and TRBJ1-2. The receptor was isolated from a human donor in good health. The material sequenced was CD8+ T cells from PBMCs. CDR3 protein: CASTEQRSNYGYTF.